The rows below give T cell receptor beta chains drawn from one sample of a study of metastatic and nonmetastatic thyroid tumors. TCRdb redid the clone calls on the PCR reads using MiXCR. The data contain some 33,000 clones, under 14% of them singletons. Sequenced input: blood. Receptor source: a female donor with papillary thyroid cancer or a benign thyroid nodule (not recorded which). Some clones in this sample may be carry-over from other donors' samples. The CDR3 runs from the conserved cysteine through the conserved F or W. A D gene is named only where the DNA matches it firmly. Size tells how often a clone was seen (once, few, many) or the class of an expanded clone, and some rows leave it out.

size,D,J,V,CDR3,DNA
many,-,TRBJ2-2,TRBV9,CASSVEEVGPGELFF,TGTGCCAGCAGCGTAGAGGAAGTCGGACCCGGGGAGCTGTTTTTT
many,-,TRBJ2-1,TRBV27,CASSSEGVGSSYNEQFF,TGTGCCAGCAGTTCCGAAGGGGTGGGGAGCTCCTACAATGAGCAGTTCTTC
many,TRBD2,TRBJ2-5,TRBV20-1,CSAASGRPQETQYF,TGCAGTGCGGCTAGCGGGAGGCCCCAAGAGACCCAGTACTTC
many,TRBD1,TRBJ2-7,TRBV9,CASSPTGDWLYEQYF,TGTGCCAGCAGCCCGACAGGGGACTGGCTTTACGAGCAGTACTTC
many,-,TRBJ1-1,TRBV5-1,CASRAYRESTEAFF,TGCGCCAGCAGGGCCTACAGGGAGAGCACTGAAGCTTTCTTT
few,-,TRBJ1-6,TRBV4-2,CASSQDVGNYNSPLHF,TGTGCCAGCAGCCAAGATGTAGGGAACTATAATTCACCCCTCCACTTT
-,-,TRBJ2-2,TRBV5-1,CASSLQGPRTGELFF,TGCGCCAGCAGCCTTCAGGGGCCGCGCACCGGGGAGCTGTTTTTT
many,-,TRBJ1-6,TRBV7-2,CASSLLTGGSPLHF,TGTGCCAGCAGCTTATTAACCGGGGGTTCACCCCTCCACTTT
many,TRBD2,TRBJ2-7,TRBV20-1,CSARGGLAGSYEQYF,TGCAGTGCTAGAGGGGGGCTAGCGGGTTCCTACGAGCAGTACTTC
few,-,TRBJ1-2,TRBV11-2,CASSLVPAGSGYTF,TGTGCCAGCAGCTTAGTCCCGGCGGGTAGTGGCTACACCTTC
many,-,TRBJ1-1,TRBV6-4,CASKRQENTEAFF,TGTGCCAGCAAAAGGCAGGAGAACACTGAAGCTTTCTTT
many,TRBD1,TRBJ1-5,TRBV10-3,CAISESAPGGGQPQHF,TGTGCCATCAGTGAGTCGGCCCCAGGGGGGGGTCAGCCCCAGCATTTT
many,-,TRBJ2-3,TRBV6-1,CASSPSPAIADTQYF,TGTGCCAGCAGCCCCTCCCCAGCCATCGCAGATACGCAGTATTTT
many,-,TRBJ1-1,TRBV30,CAWRGWSNTEAFF,TGTGCCTGGAGGGGCTGGTCTAACACTGAAGCTTTCTTT
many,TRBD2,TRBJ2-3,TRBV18,CASSRPGLAGADTQYF,TGTGCCAGCTCACGTCCGGGACTAGCTGGGGCAGATACGCAGTATTTT
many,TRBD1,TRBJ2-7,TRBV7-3,CASSWGTGGPYEQYF,TGTGCCAGCAGCTGGGGGACAGGGGGTCCCTACGAGCAGTACTTC
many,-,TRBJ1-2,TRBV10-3,CAIRRSLTNYGYTF,TGTGCCATCAGACGAAGTTTGACTAACTATGGCTACACCTTC
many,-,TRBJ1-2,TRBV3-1,CASSRLLQGEGGYTF,TGTGCCAGCAGCCGTTTACTACAGGGAGAAGGTGGCTACACCTTC
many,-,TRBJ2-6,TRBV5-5,CASSLADSGANVLTF,TGTGCCAGCAGCTTGGCCGACTCTGGGGCCAACGTCCTGACTTTC
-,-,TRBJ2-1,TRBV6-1,CASSPWGPADEQFF,TGTGCCAGCAGCCCCTGGGGGCCAGCTGATGAGCAGTTCTTC
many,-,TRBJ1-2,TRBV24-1,CATSDFNSIYGYTF,TGTGCCACCAGTGATTTTAACAGTATCTATGGCTACACCTTC
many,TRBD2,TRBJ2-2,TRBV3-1,CASSPSGRDTGELFF,TGTGCCAGCAGCCCTAGCGGGAGGGACACCGGGGAGCTGTTTTTT
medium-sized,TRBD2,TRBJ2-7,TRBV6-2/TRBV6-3,CASSYSERGEQYF,TGTGCCAGCAGTTACTCAGAGCGGGGCGAGCAGTACTTC
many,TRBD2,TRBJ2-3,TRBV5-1,CASSFTTAGGQDTQYF,TGCGCCAGCAGCTTTACGACGGCGGGAGGACAAGATACGCAGTATTTT
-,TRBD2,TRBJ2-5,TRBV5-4,CASRLTPSGGETQYF,TGTGCCAGCCGACTAACTCCTAGCGGGGGTGAGACCCAGTACTTC
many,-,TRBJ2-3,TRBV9,CASSLFGGGTDTQYF,TGTGCCAGCAGCCTTTTCGGGGGAGGCACAGATACGCAGTATTTT
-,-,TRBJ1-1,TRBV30,CASRGAENTEAFF,TGTGCAAGCCGGGGGGCTGAGAACACTGAGGCTTTCTTT
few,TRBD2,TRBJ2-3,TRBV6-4,CASSELAGGPDTQYF,TGTGCCAGCAGTGAACTAGCGGGGGGGCCAGATACGCAGTATTTT
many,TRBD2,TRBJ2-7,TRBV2,CASRAEREGTFEQYF,TGTGCCAGCAGGGCCGAGCGGGAGGGTACTTTCGAGCAGTACTTC
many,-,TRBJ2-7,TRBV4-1,CASSPKGGSFGYEQYF,TGCGCCAGCAGCCCCAAGGGCGGTAGCTTCGGCTACGAGCAGTACTTC
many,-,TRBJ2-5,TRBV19,CASRPGLGLLYF,TGTGCCAGTAGGCCAGGGTTGGGCCTGTTGTACTTC
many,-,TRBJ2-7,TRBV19,CASSPWGRYEQYF,TGTGCCAGTAGTCCCTGGGGGCGCTACGAGCAGTACTTC
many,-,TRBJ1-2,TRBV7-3,CASSLLPNQGNYGYTF,TGTGCCAGCAGCTTATTGCCGAATCAGGGAAACTATGGCTACACCTTC
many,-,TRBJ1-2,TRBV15,CATSWGGNYGYTF,TGTGCCACCAGCTGGGGCGGAAACTATGGCTACACCTTC
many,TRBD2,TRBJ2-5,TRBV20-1,CSARDHGSGSGETQYF,TGCAGTGCTAGAGATCACGGTAGCGGGAGCGGAGAGACCCAGTACTTC
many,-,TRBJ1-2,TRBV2,CASSEAGKIYGYTF,TGTGCCAGCAGTGAGGCAGGGAAAATATATGGCTACACCTTC
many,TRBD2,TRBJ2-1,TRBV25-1,CASLPGGVLAQEQFF,TGTGCCAGTTTGCCGGGAGGGGTATTAGCCCAAGAGCAGTTCTTC
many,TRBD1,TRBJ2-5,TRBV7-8,CASSLAGTGGEWETQYF,TGTGCCAGCAGCTTAGCCGGGACAGGCGGGGAGTGGGAGACCCAGTACTTC
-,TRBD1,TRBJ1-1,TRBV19,CASRTGLGDTEAFF,TGTGCCAGTAGGACAGGGTTAGGGGACACTGAAGCTTTCTTT
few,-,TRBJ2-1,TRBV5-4,CASSSRGSGNEQFF,TGTGCCAGCAGTTCTAGGGGGAGCGGGAATGAGCAGTTCTTC
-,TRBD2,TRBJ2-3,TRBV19,CASSLGLARTDTQYF,TGTGCCAGTAGTTTGGGACTAGCGCGGACAGATACGCAGTATTTT
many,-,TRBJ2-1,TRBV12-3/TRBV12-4,CASSPLGSASSYNEQFF,TGTGCCAGCAGTCCCTTAGGGAGCGCTAGCTCCTACAATGAGCAGTTCTTC
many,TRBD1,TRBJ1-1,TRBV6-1,CASSLTGGADTEAFF,TGTGCCAGCAGCCTGACAGGGGGCGCCGACACTGAAGCTTTCTTT
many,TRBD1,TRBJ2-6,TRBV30,CAWMGQVNSGANVLTF,TGTGCCTGGATGGGACAGGTGAACTCTGGGGCCAACGTCCTGACTTTC
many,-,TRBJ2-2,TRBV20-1,CSARSTLGIRDTGELFF,TGCAGTGCTAGATCCACCCTGGGGATCAGGGACACCGGGGAGCTGTTTTTT
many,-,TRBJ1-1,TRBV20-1,CSGPAGDTEAFF,TGCAGTGGCCCGGCTGGCGATACTGAAGCTTTCTTT
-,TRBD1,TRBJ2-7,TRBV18,CASSPRVPGQGGAYEQYF,TGTGCCAGCTCACCACGGGTACCGGGACAGGGGGGTGCTTACGAGCAGTACTTC
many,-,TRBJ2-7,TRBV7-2,CASSLLRASYEQYF,TGTGCCAGCAGCTTACTGCGGGCCTCCTACGAGCAGTACTTC
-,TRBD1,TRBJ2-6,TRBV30,CAWAGGSGANVLTF,TGTGCCTGGGCAGGGGGCTCTGGGGCCAACGTCCTGACTTTC
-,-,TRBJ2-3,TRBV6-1,CASGGDGADTQYF,TGTGCCAGCGGGGGAGACGGGGCAGATACGCAGTATTTT
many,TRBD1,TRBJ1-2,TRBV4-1,CASSLHTGEDGYTF,TGCGCCAGCAGCCTACACACAGGGGAGGATGGCTACACCTTC
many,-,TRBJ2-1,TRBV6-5,CASSYGGTDYNEQFF,TGTGCCAGCAGTTACGGGGGGACGGATTACAATGAGCAGTTCTTC
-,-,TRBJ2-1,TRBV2,CASSESLARVYEQFF,TGTGCCAGCAGTGAATCACTCGCGCGAGTTTATGAGCAGTTCTTC
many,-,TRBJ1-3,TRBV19,CASSINIYLGNTIYF,TGTGCCAGTAGTATAAACATCTACCTCGGAAACACCATATATTTT
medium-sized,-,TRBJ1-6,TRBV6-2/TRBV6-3,CASSYGRSLGSPLHF,TGTGCCAGCAGTTACGGCAGGAGTTTAGGATCACCCCTCCACTTT